Detailed here is one T cell receptor beta chain. What this receptor recognizes is not known. The sample holds no much larger clone one base away, and base qualities are not on file. The immunoSEQ Assay, a bias-controlled multiplex PCR, was used to amplify TCRbeta CDR3 regions from genomic DNA. The published analysis was carried out like this. The number of nucleated cells in each sample was estimated from the amplification of reference gene primers within the assay. Sequence reads were collapsed and filtered to measure the absolute abundance of every unique TCRbeta CDR3 rearrangement. For each sample, productive Simpson clonality was calculated as the square root of Simpson's diversity index across productive rearrangements. Imported from immuneACCESS, the table was reduced by TCRdb to in-frame sequences with V and J called. These copies leave out some clones; in studies compared against another copy, an unresolved V gene accounts for under half, and the cause of the remainder is not known. The V and J calls and clone size come from that table; D and trimming were worked out from the DNA. The sample contains approximately 68,000 clones, roughly 84% of them found a single time. The ten largest clonotypes hold about 7% of the sample.

For CDR1 and CDR2, the germline V gene lists SGHRS and YFSETQ. CDR3 length: 14 amino acids, cysteine to phenylalanine. Just the 42-base CDR3 DNA is kept, in frame starting at base 1. Trimming at the junction amounts to 2 bases on V and 3 bases on J, and the germline ends lie 11 bases apart. The data stem from a study of blood T cell repertoires in COVID-19 (dated by TCRdb to 2018 to 2021). For the study in its entirety: Samples from collaborators originated in the United States, Italy and Spain and spanned both the acute and convalescent phases of COVID-19. The material from the prospective study consisted of cDNA or gDNA derived from T cells, B-cell-depleted T cells, or PBMCs. Deeply sampled blood TCRbeta repertoires from subjects exposed to, actively infected with, or recovered from COVID-19 were included in the dataset. The repertoires were released in a freely available public database meant as a resource for research on the immune response to SARS-CoV-2. The samples were drawn from two sources: the first 160 participants of the ongoing ImmuneRACE study, and 1,254 subjects contributed by 6 global collaborators. Nearly every sample came with metadata listing a de-identified subject ID, COVID-19 status, age in years and sex. HLA class I and class II types, where available, came from metadata supplied by the sample provider rather than from assay-based typing.

Collaborating institutions collected whole blood in K2EDTA tubes following their own protocols. Collaborator samples were shipped for TCRbeta analysis as frozen whole blood, isolated PBMCs, or DNA extracted from either sample type. Here is what the overall study found, with its caveats: The amount of clinical and demographic metadata varied by source and participant and was provided uncurated.

Source material: peripheral blood. The receptor chain draws on TRBV5-1 and TRBJ1-1, and perhaps TRBD1 as D gene, on 6 matching bases. The receptor was isolated from a man aged 45-65 years with active COVID-19. The CDR3 region: CASSFSGDHTEAFF. In nucleotide form, the sequence is TGCGCCAGCAGCTTCTCAGGGGATCACACTGAAGCTTTCTTT.